This T cell receptor (beta chain) was retrieved from a study of cytomegalovirus exposure and HLA in healthy donors. Points from the study as a whole: Using a false discovery rate of 0.05, a later analysis showed that 15,000 to 20,000 TCR beta sequences were associated with HLA alleles. The Asian-associated ancestry cluster reportedly had fewer N-insertions than the approximately 670-donor mean in a later analysis. The study designated 150 to 200 TCR beta chains cytomegalovirus-associated.

The donors were healthy bone marrow donors. The germline V and J ends were trimmed by 5 bases and 0 bases, with 8 bases remaining between them. The CDR3 consists of 14 residues. Germline V gives CDR1 MGHDK, CDR2 SYGVNS. A remark on this clone: The antigen is undetermined.

The PCR contained 60 Vbeta and 13 Jbeta primers. Assay: immunoSEQ multiplex PCR; the TCRdb copy retains only in-frame clones and omits some. The data contain 160,000 or so clones, more than 65% of them seen just once; the ten biggest clones take up 1.3%. Sequences were obtained from PBMCs. This chain links TRBV25-1 with TRBJ1-3; D uncertain. The sequence was collected from a man between 25 and 39 years old in good health and CMV-seronegative. This CDR3 is CASSWASSGNTIYF. DNA for the CDR3: TGTGCCAGCAGTTGGGCGAGCTCTGGAAACACCATATATTTT.